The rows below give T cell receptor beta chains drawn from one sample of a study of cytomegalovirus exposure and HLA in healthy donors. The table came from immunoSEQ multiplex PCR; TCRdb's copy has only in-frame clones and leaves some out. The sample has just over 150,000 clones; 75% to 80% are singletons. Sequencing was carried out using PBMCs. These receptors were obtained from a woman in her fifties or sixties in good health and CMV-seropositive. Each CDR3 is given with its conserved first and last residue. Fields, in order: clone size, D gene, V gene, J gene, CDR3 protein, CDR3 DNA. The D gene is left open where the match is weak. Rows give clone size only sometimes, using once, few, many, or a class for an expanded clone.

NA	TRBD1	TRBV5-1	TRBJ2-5	CASKGAGQETQYF	TGCGCCAGCAAGGGGGCAGGACAAGAGACCCAGTACTTC
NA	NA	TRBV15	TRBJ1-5	CATSRLGDGNQPQHF	TGTGCCACCAGCAGACTAGGGGATGGCAATCAGCCCCAGCATTTT
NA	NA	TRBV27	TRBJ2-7	CASSLLQNYEQYF	TGTGCCAGCAGTTTATTACAGAACTACGAGCAGTACTTC
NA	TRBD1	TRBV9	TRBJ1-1	CASREETGRNTEAFF	TGTGCCAGCAGGGAAGAGACAGGGAGGAACACTGAAGCTTTCTTT
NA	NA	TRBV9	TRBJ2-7	CASSPDTPYEQYF	TGTGCCAGCAGCCCTGACACGCCCTACGAGCAGTACTTC
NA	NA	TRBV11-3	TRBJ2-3	CASSLARRDTQYF	TGTGCCAGCAGCTTAGCCCGGAGGGATACGCAGTATTTT
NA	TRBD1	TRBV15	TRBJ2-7	CATSLDRGYEQYF	TGTGCCACCAGCCTCGACAGGGGCTACGAGCAGTACTTC
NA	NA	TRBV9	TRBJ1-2	CASSGVNNYGYTF	TGTGCCAGCTCGGGGGTAAATAACTATGGCTACACCTTC
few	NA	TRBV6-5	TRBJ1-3	CASSSARGNTIYF	TGTGCCAGCAGTTCGGCGAGGGGAAACACCATATATTTT
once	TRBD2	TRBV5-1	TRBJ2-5	CASSSRTGGETQYF	TGCGCCAGCAGCTCCCGTACGGGGGGGGAGACCCAGTACTTC
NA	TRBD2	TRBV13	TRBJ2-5	CASSPRLAGTQYF	TGTGCCAGCAGCCCGCGACTAGCGGGGACCCAGTACTTC
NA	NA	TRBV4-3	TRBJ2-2	CASNWAGNTGELFF	TGCGCCAGCAACTGGGCGGGGAACACCGGGGAGCTGTTTTTT
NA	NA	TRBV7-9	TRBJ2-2	CASSLPGRGGELFF	TGTGCGAGCAGCCTCCCCGGCCGGGGCGGGGAGCTGTTTTTT
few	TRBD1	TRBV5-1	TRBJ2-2	CASSLQGSNTGELFF	TGCGCCAGCAGTTTACAGGGGTCGAACACCGGGGAGCTGTTTTTT
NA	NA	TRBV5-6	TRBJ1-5	CASSLGLGQGSGNQPQHF	TGTGCCAGCAGCTTGGGGCTGGGCCAGGGGTCCGGCAATCAGCCCCAGCATTTT
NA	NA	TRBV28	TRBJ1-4	CASSLLPGANEKLFF	TGTGCCAGCAGTTTATTGCCAGGCGCTAATGAAAAACTGTTTTTT
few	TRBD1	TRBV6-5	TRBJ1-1	CASSSLGTGGWTEAFF	TGTGCCAGCAGTTCCCTCGGGACAGGGGGTTGGACTGAAGCTTTCTTT
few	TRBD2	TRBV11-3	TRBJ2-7	CASSSGTSLSEQYF	TGTGCCAGCAGCTCCGGGACTAGTCTGTCCGAGCAGTACTTC
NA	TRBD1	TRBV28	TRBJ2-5	CASRQGAGQETQYF	TGTGCCAGCAGACAGGGGGCTGGGCAAGAGACCCAGTACTTC
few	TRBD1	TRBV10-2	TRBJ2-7	CASTTGEVYEQYF	TGCGCCAGCACCACAGGGGAAGTCTACGAGCAGTACTTC
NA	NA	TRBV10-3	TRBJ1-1	CAITSGNTEAFF	TGTGCCATCACTAGTGGGAACACTGAAGCTTTCTTT
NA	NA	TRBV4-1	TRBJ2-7	CASSQDLYREQYF	TGCGCCAGCAGCCAAGATCTATACCGCGAGCAGTACTTC
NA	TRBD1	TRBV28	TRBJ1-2	CASGLMGQGFGYTF	TGTGCCAGCGGACTAATGGGACAGGGGTTTGGCTACACCTTC
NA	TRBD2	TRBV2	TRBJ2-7	CASRRLAGVYEQYF	TGTGCCAGCAGAAGACTAGCGGGTGTCTACGAGCAGTACTTC
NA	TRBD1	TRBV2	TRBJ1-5	CASRAYRGSQPQHF	TGTGCCAGCAGAGCATACAGGGGATCCCAGCCCCAGCATTTT
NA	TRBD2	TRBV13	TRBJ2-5	CASSPRTSVETQYF	TGTGCCAGCAGCCCACGGACTAGCGTAGAGACCCAGTACTTC
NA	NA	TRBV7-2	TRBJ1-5	CASSLDRGMGPQHF	TGTGCCAGCAGCTTAGACCGGGGGATGGGGCCCCAGCATTTT
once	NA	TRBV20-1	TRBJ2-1	CSGGNYNEQFF	TGCAGCGGAGGGAACTACAATGAGCAGTTCTTC
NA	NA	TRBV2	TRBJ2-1	CASSEGGVFYGNEQFF	TGTGCCAGCAGTGAAGGAGGAGTTTTTTACGGAAATGAGCAGTTCTTC